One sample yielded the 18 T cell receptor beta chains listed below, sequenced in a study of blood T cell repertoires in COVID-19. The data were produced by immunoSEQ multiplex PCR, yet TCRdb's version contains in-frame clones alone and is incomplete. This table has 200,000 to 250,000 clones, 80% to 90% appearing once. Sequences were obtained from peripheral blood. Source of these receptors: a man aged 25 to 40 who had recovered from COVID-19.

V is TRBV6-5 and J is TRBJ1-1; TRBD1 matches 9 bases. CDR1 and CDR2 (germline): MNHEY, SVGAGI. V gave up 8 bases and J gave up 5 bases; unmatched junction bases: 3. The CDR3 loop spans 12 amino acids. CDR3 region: CASGQGRTEAFF. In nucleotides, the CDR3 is TGTGCCAGCGGACAGGGGAGGACTGAAGCTTTCTTT.

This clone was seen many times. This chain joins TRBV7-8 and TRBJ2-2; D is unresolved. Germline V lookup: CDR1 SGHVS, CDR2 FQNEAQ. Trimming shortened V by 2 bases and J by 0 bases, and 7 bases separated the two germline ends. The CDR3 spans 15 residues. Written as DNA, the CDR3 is TGTGCCAGCAGCTTAATCAGTACGAACACCGGGGAGCTGTTTTTT. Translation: CASSLISTNTGELFF. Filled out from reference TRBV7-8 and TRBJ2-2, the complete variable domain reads GAGVSQSPRYKVAKRGQDVALRCDPISGHVSLFWYQQALGQGPEFLTYFQNEAQLDKSGLPSDRFFAERPEGSVSTLKIQRTQQEDSAVYLCASSLISTNTGELFFGEGSRLTVL.

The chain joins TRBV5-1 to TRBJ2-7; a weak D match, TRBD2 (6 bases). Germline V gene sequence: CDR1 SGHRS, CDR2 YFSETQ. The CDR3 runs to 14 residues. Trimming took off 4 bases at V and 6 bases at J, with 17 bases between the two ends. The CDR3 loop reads CASSQVGGNGEQYF. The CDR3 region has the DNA TGCGCCAGCAGCCAGGTGGGGGGAAACGGCGAGCAGTACTTC.

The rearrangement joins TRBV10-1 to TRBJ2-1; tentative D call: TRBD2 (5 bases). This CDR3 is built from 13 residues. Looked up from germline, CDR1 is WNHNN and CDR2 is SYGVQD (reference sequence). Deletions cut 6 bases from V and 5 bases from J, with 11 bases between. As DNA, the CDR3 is TGCGCCAGCAGCAGCGGAGTGAACAATGAGCAGTTCTTC. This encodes CASSSGVNNEQFF.

CDR3 sequence: CASSPNAGSNQPQHF. The CDR3 bases are TGTGCCAGCTCACCGAACGCAGGGTCCAATCAGCCCCAGCATTTT. V gene TRBV18 combines with J gene TRBJ1-5, with D perhaps matching TRBD1 (5 bases). CDR1 and CDR2 (germline): KGHSH, LQKENI. CDR3 length equals 15 residues. V was clipped by 3 bases and J by 3 bases, with 12 bases between them.

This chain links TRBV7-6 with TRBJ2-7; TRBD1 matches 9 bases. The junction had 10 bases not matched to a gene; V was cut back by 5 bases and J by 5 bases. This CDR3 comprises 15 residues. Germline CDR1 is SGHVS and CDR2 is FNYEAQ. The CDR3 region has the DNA TGTGCCAGCAGCCCGGGGACAGGGTCCTACCACGAGCAGTACTTC. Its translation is CASSPGTGSYHEQYF.

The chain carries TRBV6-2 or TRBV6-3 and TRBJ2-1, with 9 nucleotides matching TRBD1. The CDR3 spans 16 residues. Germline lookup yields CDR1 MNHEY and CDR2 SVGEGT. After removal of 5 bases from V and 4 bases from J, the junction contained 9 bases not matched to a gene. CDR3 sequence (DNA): TGTGCCAGCAGTCCCTGGGACAGGGTGAGGTACAATGAGCAGTTCTTC. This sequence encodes CASSPWDRVRYNEQFF.

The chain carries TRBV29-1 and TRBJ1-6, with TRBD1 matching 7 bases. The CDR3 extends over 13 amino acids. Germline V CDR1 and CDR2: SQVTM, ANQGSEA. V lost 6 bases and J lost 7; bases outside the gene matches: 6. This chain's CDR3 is CSVSETGNSPLHF. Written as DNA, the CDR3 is TGCAGCGTGTCCGAGACAGGGAATTCACCCCTCCACTTT.

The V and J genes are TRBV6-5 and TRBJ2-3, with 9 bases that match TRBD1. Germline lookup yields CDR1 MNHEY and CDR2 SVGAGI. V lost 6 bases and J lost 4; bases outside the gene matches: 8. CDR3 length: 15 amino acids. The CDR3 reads CASSDRGAIPDTQYF. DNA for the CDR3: TGTGCCAGCAGCGACAGGGGGGCGATTCCAGATACGCAGTATTTT.

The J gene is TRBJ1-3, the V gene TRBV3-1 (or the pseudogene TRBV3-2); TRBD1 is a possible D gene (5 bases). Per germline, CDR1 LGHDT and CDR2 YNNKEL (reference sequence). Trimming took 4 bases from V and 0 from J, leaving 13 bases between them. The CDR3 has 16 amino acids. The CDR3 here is CASSRRGTSSGNTIYF. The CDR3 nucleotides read TGTGCCAGCAGCCGGCGGGGGACCAGCTCTGGAAACACCATATATTTT.

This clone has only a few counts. The CDR3 protein is CASSQDRAGGPDTQYF. The CDR3 nucleotides read TGCGCCAGCAGCCAAGACCGAGCGGGGGGGCCAGATACGCAGTATTTT. V gene TRBV4-3 combines with J gene TRBJ2-3, with 10 bases fitting TRBD2. The CDR3 totals 16 residues. The germline V gene has CDR1 LGHNA and CDR2 YSLEER. J was trimmed by 4 bases and V by 0 bases; bases with no gene match: 4.

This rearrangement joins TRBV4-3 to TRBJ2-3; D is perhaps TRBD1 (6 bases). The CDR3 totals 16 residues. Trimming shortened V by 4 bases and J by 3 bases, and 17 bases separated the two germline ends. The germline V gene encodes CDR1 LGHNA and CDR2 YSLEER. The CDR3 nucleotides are TGCGCCAGCAGCCCGTGGCGAACAGGGATAACAGATACGCAGTATTTT. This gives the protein CASSPWRTGITDTQYF.

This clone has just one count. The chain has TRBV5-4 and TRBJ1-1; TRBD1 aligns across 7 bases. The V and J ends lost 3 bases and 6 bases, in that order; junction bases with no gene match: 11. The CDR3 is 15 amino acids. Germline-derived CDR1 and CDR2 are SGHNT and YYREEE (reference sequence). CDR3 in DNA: TGTGCCAGCAGCTCTACGACAGGGAAAATGGCTGAAGCTTTCTTT. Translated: CASSSTTGKMAEAFF. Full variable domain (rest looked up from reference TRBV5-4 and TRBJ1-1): ETGVTQSPTHLIKTRGQQVTLRCSSQSGHNTVSWYQQALGQGPQFIFQYYREEENGRGNFPPRFSGLQFPNYSSELNVNALELDDSALYLCASSSTTGKMAEAFFGQGTRLTVV.

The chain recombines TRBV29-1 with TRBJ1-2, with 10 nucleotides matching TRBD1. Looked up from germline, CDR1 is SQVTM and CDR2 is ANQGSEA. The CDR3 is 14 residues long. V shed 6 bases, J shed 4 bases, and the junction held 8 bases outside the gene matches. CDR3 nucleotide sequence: TGCAGCGTGGGGGGACAGGGGAAGCGCTATGGCTACACCTTC. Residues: CSVGGQGKRYGYTF.

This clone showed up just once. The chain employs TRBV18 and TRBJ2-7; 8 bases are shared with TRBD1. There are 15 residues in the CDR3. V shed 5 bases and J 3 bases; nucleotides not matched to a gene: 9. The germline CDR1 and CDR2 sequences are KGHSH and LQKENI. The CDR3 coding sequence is TGTGCCAGCTCAACACTCTTTGGACAGGGCTACGAGCAGTACTTC. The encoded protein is CASSTLFGQGYEQYF.

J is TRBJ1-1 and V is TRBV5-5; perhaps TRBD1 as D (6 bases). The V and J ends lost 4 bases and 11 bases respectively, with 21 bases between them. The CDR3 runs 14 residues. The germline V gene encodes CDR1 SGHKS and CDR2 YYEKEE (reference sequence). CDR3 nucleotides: TGTGCCAGCAGCCCGGTGGTGGGGGCGAGCGAGGCTTTCTTT. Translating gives CASSPVVGASEAFF.

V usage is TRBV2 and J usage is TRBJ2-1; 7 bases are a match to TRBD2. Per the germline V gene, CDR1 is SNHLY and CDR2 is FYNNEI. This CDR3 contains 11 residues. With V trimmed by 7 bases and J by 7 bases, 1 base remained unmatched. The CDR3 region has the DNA TGTGCCAGCACCGGGGGGAATGAGCAGTTCTTC. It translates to CASTGGNEQFF.

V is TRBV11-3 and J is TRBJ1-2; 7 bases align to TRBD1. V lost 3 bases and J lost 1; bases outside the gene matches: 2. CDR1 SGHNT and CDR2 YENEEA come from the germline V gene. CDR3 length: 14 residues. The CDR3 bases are TGTGCCAGCAGCTTTGACAGGGTTAACTATGGCTACACCTTC. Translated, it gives CASSFDRVNYGYTF.